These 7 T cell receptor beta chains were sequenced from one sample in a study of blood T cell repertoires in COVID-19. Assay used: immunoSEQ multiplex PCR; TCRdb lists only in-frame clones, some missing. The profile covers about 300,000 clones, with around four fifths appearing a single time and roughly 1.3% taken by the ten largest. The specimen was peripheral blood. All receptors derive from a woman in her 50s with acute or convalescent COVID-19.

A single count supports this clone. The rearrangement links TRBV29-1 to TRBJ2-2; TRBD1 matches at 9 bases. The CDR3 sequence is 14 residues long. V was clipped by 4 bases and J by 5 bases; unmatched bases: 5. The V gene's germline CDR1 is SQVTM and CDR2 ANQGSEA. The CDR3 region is CSVGRGQGTGELFF. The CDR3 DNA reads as TGCAGCGTTGGTCGGGGACAGGGAACCGGGGAGCTGTTTTTT.

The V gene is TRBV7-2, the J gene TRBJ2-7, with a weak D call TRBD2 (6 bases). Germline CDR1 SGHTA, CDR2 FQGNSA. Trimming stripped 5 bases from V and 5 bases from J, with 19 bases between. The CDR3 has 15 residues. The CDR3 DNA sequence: TGTGCCAGCAGCCCTAGGCAGCCGGGAGTCAACGAGCAGTACTTC. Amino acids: CASSPRQPGVNEQYF.

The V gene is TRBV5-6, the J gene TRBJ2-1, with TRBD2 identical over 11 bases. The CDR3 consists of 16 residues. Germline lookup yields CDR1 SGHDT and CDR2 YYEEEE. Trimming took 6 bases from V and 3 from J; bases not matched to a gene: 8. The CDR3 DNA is TGTGCCAGCACCCGGGGGGGACTAGCGGACTACAATGAGCAGTTCTTC. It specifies CASTRGGLADYNEQFF.

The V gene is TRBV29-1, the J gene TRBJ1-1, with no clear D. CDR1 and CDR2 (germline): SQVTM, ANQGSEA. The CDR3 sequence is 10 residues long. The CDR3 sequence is CAGWNTEAFF. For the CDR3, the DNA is TGCGCGGGGTGGAACACTGAAGCTTTCTTT.

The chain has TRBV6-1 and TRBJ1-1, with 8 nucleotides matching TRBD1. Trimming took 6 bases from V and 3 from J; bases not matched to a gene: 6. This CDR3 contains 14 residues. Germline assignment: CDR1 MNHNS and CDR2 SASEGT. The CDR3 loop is CASSTQGVDTEAFF. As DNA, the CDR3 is TGTGCCAGCAGCACACAGGGGGTTGACACTGAAGCTTTCTTT.

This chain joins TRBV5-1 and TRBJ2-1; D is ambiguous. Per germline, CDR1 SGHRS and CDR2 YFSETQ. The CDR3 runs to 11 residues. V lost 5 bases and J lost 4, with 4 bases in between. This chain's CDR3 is CASSEYNEQFF. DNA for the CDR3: TGCGCCAGCAGTGAGTACAATGAGCAGTTCTTC.

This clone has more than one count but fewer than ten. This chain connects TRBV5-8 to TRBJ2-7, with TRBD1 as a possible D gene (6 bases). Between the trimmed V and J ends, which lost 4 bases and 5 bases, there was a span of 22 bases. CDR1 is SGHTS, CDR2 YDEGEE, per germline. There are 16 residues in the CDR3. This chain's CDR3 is CASSASWGRGTNEQYV. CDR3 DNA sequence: TGTGCCAGCAGCGCCTCCTGGGGGAGAGGGACAAACGAGCAGTACGTC.